The 29 T cell receptor beta chains in this list originate from one sample, sequenced in a study of vaccination and CD4 T cells after COVID-19. An Oncomine TCR Beta short-read assay was used to sequence the DNA from cultured CD4+ T cells. One entry per CDR3 protein, called by TCRdb with MiXCR from the PCR reads. The top ten hold around 14% of the sample, which has approximately 13,000 distinct CDR3 sequences, roughly two thirds seen once. The antigens these receptors bind are not known. The treatment denotes: approximately nine-day PBMC culture with coronavirus spike peptide pools or control peptides (ViraFEST assay). The sample taken for sequencing was CD4+ T cells from blood, cultured in vitro. Receptors were obtained from a human donor who had recovered from COVID-19.

The rearrangement uses TRBV20-1 and TRBJ1-1; 8 bases fit TRBD1. The CDR3 contains 16 residues. After removal of 5 bases from V and 0 bases from J, the junction contained 11 bases not matched to a gene. CDR1 and CDR2 from the germline V gene are DFQATT and SNEGSKA (reference sequence). The CDR3 reads CSASPLLTGVNTEAFF. The CDR3 nucleotides are TGCAGTGCTTCCCCCCTTTTGACAGGGGTGAACACTGAAGCTTTCTTT.

This chain connects TRBV5-1 to TRBJ2-5; D might be TRBD1 (6 bases). Trimming cost V 5 bases and J 7 bases, with 18 bases left between them. The CDR3 has 14 residues. Germline assignment: CDR1 SGHRS and CDR2 YFSETQ. CDR3 bases: TGCGCCAGCAGTCCTACCCAGGGGAAGGGGACCCAGTACTTC. This gives the protein CASSPTQGKGTQYF.

The chain couples TRBV20-1 to TRBJ2-7, with 7 nucleotides matching TRBD1. Germline V gene data show CDR1 as DFQATT and CDR2 as SNEGSKA (reference sequence). CDR3 length equals 14 residues. V lost 1 base, J lost 2 bases, and 5 bases stayed unmatched. The CDR3 bases are TGCAGTGCTAGAGCCGGGACAGACACCTACGAGCAGTACTTC. Translated, it gives CSARAGTDTYEQYF.

Here the CDR3 reads CASSFPRPTDTQYF. As DNA, the CDR3 is TGTGCCAGCAGCTTCCCTCGACCCACAGATACGCAGTATTTT. The J gene is TRBJ2-3, the V gene TRBV7-2; no clear D gene. CDR1 is SGHTA and CDR2 is FQGNSA in the germline V gene. V was cut by 3 bases and J by 2 bases, with 9 bases left in between. This CDR3 contains 14 residues. The whole variable domain, remainder taken from reference TRBV7-2 and TRBJ2-3, is GAGVSQSPSNKVTEKGKDVELRCDPISGHTALYWYRQSLGQGLEFLIYFQGNSAPDKSGLPSDRFSAERTGGSVSTLTIQRTQQEDSAVYLCASSFPRPTDTQYFGPGTRLTVL.

The chain couples TRBV20-1 to TRBJ1-2; the match to TRBD1 covers 9 bases. V was clipped by 3 bases and J by 5 bases; unmatched bases: 1. Germline values: CDR1 DFQATT, CDR2 SNEGSKA (reference sequence). The CDR3 is made up of 12 amino acids. CDR3 DNA: TGCAGTGCTAGCGGGACAGGGTATGGCTACACCTTC. Its protein product is CSASGTGYGYTF.

The rearrangement joins TRBV2 to TRBJ2-3, with D possibly being TRBD1 or TRBD2 (5 bases each). Germline assignment: CDR1 SNHLY and CDR2 FYNNEI. Trimming removed 6 bases from V and 0 bases from J, with 19 bases in between. CDR3 length equals 17 residues. Here the CDR3 reads CASSARGQAASTDTQYF. The DNA of the CDR3 is TGTGCCAGCAGCGCCCGGGGCCAAGCGGCTAGCACAGATACGCAGTATTTT.

The chain employs TRBV4-1 and TRBJ1-1; no definite D call. Between the trimmed V and J ends, which lost 6 bases and 0 bases, there was a span of 14 bases. The CDR3 consists of 15 residues. Germline V gene data show CDR1 as MGHRA and CDR2 as YSYEKL. Here the CDR3 reads CASSLRTILNTEAFF. CDR3 DNA sequence: TGCGCCAGCAGTCTCCGGACCATTTTGAACACTGAAGCTTTCTTT.

The chain links TRBV12-3 or TRBV12-4 to TRBJ2-7, with D possibly being TRBD1 or TRBD2 (5 bases each). V was cut by 2 bases and J by 6 bases, with 11 bases left in between. The CDR3 has 13 residues. The CDR3 DNA reads as TGTGCCAGCAGTTTAATAGAGGGGTCCGAGCAGTACTTC. As protein: CASSLIEGSEQYF.

The chain links TRBV7-3 to TRBJ1-2; 7 nucleotides match TRBD1. Unmatched junction bases numbered 7, after V lost 5 bases and J lost 7 bases. The germline CDR1 and CDR2 sequences are SGHTA and FQGTGA. This CDR3 contains 13 residues. CDR3 coding DNA: TGTGCCAGCAGCGACAGGGAATCGCGTGGCTACACCTTC. This sequence encodes CASSDRESRGYTF.

The rearrangement links TRBV20-1 to TRBJ2-7; either TRBD1 or TRBD2 may fit D (5 bases each). CDR1 and CDR2 (germline): DFQATT, SNEGSKA (reference sequence). The CDR3 has 13 amino acids. With 1 base removed from V and 2 bases from J, the gap between germline ends came to 9 bases. Here the CDR3 reads CSARVGAPYEQYF. In nucleotides, the CDR3 is TGCAGTGCTAGAGTCGGGGCCCCCTACGAGCAGTACTTC.

The chain recombines TRBV20-1 with TRBJ2-3; 11 bases fit TRBD2. Germline CDR1 is DFQATT and CDR2 is SNEGSKA (reference sequence). V shed 8 bases, J shed 5 bases, and the junction held 15 bases outside the gene matches. The CDR3 runs to 16 residues. This chain's CDR3 is CSSQHPSGRIGDTQYF. The CDR3 bases are TGCAGTTCGCAACACCCTAGCGGGAGGATTGGAGATACGCAGTATTTT.

This clonotype was seen more than once but under ten times. The V call is TRBV5-1, the J call TRBJ2-7; TRBD1 matches 8 bases. From germline, CDR1 is SGHRS and CDR2 YFSETQ. After removal of 6 bases from V and 0 bases from J, the junction contained 14 bases not matched to a gene. This CDR3 contains 17 residues. CDR3 bases: TGCGCCAGCACCCTCCGGCCGACCGGGACAGGCTCCTACGAGCAGTACTTC. This sequence encodes CASTLRPTGTGSYEQYF.

The chain is built from TRBV6-1 and TRBJ1-5, with a weak D call TRBD1 (5 bases). V lost 8 bases and J lost 6, with 20 bases in between. The germline CDR1 and CDR2 sequences are MNHNS and SASEGT. The CDR3 sequence is 15 residues long. CDR3 sequence (DNA): TGTGCCAGCGGCACGGGGGGGGGTAGGGGTCAGCCCCAGCATTTT. Its translation: CASGTGGGRGQPQHF.

V usage is TRBV21-1 and J usage is TRBJ2-5; the table assigns TRBD2, which was not confirmed against the DNA. TRBV21-1 is a listed pseudogene. CDR3 size: 15 residues. The CDR3: CASSIPRGYQETQYF. The CDR3 region has the DNA TGTGCCAGCAGCATCCCGCGGGGGTACCAAGAGACCCAGTACTTC.

This clonotype was seen a few times. J is TRBJ2-7 and V is TRBV15; TRBD2 might be the D (5 bases). The germline V gene has CDR1 LNHNV and CDR2 YYDKDF (reference sequence). This CDR3 is 13 amino acids long. Trimming took off 5 bases at V and 3 bases at J, with 11 bases between the two ends. The CDR3 spells CATSASTSYEQYF. The CDR3, as DNA: TGTGCCACCAGCGCATCAACTAGCTACGAGCAGTACTTC.

This clonotype was picked up a small number of times. The chain joins TRBV7-8 to TRBJ2-1, with D hard to call. This CDR3 has 18 amino acids. Trimming pared 1 base from V and 8 bases from J, leaving 24 bases between. The germline V gene has CDR1 SGHVS and CDR2 FQNEAQ. CDR3 in amino acids: CASSLGRKSRMTGDEQFF. The CDR3 region has the DNA TGTGCCAGCAGCTTAGGGCGGAAGTCCCGAATGACTGGGGATGAGCAGTTCTTC.

This sequence joins TRBV6-8 and TRBJ2-2; TRBD2 agrees at 12 bases. The CDR3 has 21 amino acids. Germline CDR1 is MNHGY and CDR2 is SAAAGT. Trimming cost V 7 bases and J 3 bases; bases outside gene matches: 21. The chain's CDR3 is CASTYAGTGLAGGEYTGELFF. In DNA form, the CDR3 reads TGTGCCAGCACCTACGCTGGTACGGGCCTAGCGGGGGGGGAATACACCGGGGAGCTGTTTTTT.

This clonotype has more than one count but fewer than ten. The V and J genes are TRBV7-9 and TRBJ1-2, with D possibly TRBD1 on 6 matching bases. V shed 4 bases and J shed 7 bases, with 19 bases lying between them. Germline CDR1 SEHNR, CDR2 FQNEAQ (reference sequence). CDR3 length equals 15 residues. The CDR3 sequence: CASSSQGQTLSGYTF. As DNA, the CDR3 is TGTGCCAGCAGCTCCCAGGGACAAACGCTCTCTGGCTACACCTTC.

This rearrangement joins TRBV7-2 to TRBJ1-4, with D uncertain. CDR1 is SGHTA and CDR2 is FQGNSA in the germline V gene. CDR3 length: 14 amino acids. Trimming stripped 5 bases from V and 3 bases from J, with 10 bases between. The CDR3 DNA follows: TGTGCCAGCAGCCGGGGATTTGCTAATGAAAAACTGTTTTTT. This sequence encodes CASSRGFANEKLFF.

V and J are TRBV11-2 and TRBJ2-3; D is undetermined. The V gene lost 1 base and the J gene lost 6 bases, with 8 bases spanning the gap. The CDR3 extends over 13 amino acids. Germline V gene sequence: CDR1 SGHAT, CDR2 FQNNGV. The chain's CDR3 is CASSLGGPDTQYF. In DNA form, the CDR3 reads TGTGCCAGCAGCTTAGGTGGGCCGGATACGCAGTATTTT.

The chain couples TRBV6-1 to TRBJ1-5, with D unclear. CDR1 and CDR2 (germline): MNHNS, SASEGT. The CDR3 spans 14 residues. V was cut by 3 bases and J by 0 bases, with 6 bases left in between. CDR3 DNA: TGTGCCAGCAGTGAGGGATATAGCAATCAGCCCCAGCATTTT. Its protein is CASSEGYSNQPQHF.

This chain links TRBV19 with TRBJ1-1; the match to TRBD1 covers 7 bases. The ends lost 4 bases at V and 1 base at J; junction bases unmatched: 3. Per the germline V gene, CDR1 is LNHDA and CDR2 is SQIVND (reference sequence). This CDR3 contains 14 residues. DNA for the CDR3: TGTGCCAGTAGTAAGGGGGCCCGGAACACTGAAGCTTTCTTT. Translating it yields CASSKGARNTEAFF.

This clonotype was counted between two and nine times. CDR3 protein: CATRSPGQGLYGYTF. In DNA form, the CDR3 reads TGTGCCACAAGGTCCCCGGGACAGGGACTCTATGGCTACACCTTC. The chain links TRBV2 to TRBJ1-2, with 9 positions matching TRBD1. V was clipped by 10 bases and J by 4 bases; unmatched bases: 13. Germline V gives CDR1 SNHLY, CDR2 FYNNEI. The CDR3 consists of 15 residues. Based on the CDR3 plus reference TRBV2 and TRBJ1-2, the full variable domain is EPEVTQTPSHQVTQMGQEVILRCVPISNHLYFYWYRQILGQKVEFLVSFYNNEISEKSEIFDDQFSVERPDGSNFTLKIRSTKLEDSAMYFCATRSPGQGLYGYTFGSGTRLTVV.

In its sample, this clonotype ranks as medium-sized (0.01 to 0.1%). The V and J genes are TRBV7-8 and TRBJ1-4, with D tentatively TRBD1 (6 bases). Trimming shortened V by 4 bases and J by 0 bases, and 9 bases separated the two germline ends. The CDR3 totals 15 residues. Germline values: CDR1 SGHVS, CDR2 FQNEAQ. The CDR3 region has the DNA TGTGCCAGCAGCTACAGGGAGTCAACTAATGAAAAACTGTTTTTT. It encodes CASSYRESTNEKLFF.

The rearrangement links TRBV24-1 to TRBJ2-5; 7 bases match TRBD2. Trimming removed 9 bases from V and 4 bases from J; junction bases left unmatched: 7. The CDR3 covers 13 residues. Germline V gene sequence: CDR1 KGHDR, CDR2 SFDVKD. Here the CDR3 reads CATGAGVGETQYF. The CDR3 DNA is TGTGCCACCGGGGCGGGGGTAGGAGAGACCCAGTACTTC.

The CDR3: CASTKDRGRGSGGPQETQYF. CDR3 DNA: TGTGCCAGCACTAAGGACAGGGGGCGAGGTAGCGGGGGGCCACAAGAGACCCAGTACTTC. The rearrangement joins TRBV2 to TRBJ2-5; D possibly corresponds to TRBD1 (11 bases). Between the trimmed V and J ends, which lost 7 bases and 2 bases, there was a span of 32 bases. This CDR3 is 20 amino acids long. In germline, CDR1 is SNHLY, CDR2 FYNNEI.

CDR3 nucleotides: TGTGCCAGCCACGGCGGCGGGGAAGGTCTGCTCTACGAGCAGTACTTC. Protein sequence: CASHGGGEGLLYEQYF. The gene calls are TRBV28 and TRBJ2-7; a weak D match, TRBD2 (6 bases). This CDR3 has 16 amino acids. Germline V gene lookup returns CDR1 MDHEN and CDR2 SYDVKM. V was cut by 8 bases and J by 3 bases, with 23 bases left in between.

In its sample, this clonotype is medium-sized. This sequence joins TRBV6-1 and TRBJ2-3; D may be TRBD2 (6 bases). CDR1 and CDR2 (germline): MNHNS, SASEGT. The CDR3 totals 15 residues. The V gene lost 6 bases and the J gene lost 1 base, with 14 bases spanning the gap. The CDR3 loop reads CASRKAGLGTDTQYF. Here the CDR3 DNA reads TGTGCCAGCAGGAAAGCGGGTCTTGGCACAGATACGCAGTATTTT.

This chain uses TRBV2 with TRBJ1-2, with 7 bases fitting TRBD1. Germline CDR1 reads SNHLY; CDR2 reads FYNNEI. The CDR3 extends over 15 amino acids. The V and J ends lost 6 bases and 0 bases, in that order; junction bases with no gene match: 7. This chain's CDR3 is CASRLGTAPNYGYTF. Written as DNA, the CDR3 is TGTGCCAGCAGACTCGGGACAGCACCTAACTATGGCTACACCTTC.